These 2 T cell receptor beta chains came from one sample sequenced in a study of CD8+ T cells in alopecia areata. Treatment meaning: oral pan-JAK inhibitor, 5-10 mg twice daily. cDNA reverse transcribed from extracted RNA served as the sequencing template. Profiled with immunoSEQ multiplex PCR; TCRdb holds only in-frame clones, not every one. Among roughly 190,000 clones, 45% to 65% were seen once, and the ten largest hold 0.69%. This specimen consisted of CD4+ T cells sorted from blood, obtained at week 4, from a patient treated with tofacitinib. These receptors were taken from a human donor with alopecia areata.

The chain has TRBV7-7 and TRBJ2-3; 9 nucleotides agree with TRBD2. Germline V gene sequence: CDR1 SSHAT, CDR2 FNYEAQ (reference sequence). Losses at the gene ends were 5 bases for V and 5 bases for J; bases not matched to a gene: 11. CDR3 length equals 16 residues. The CDR3 coding sequence is TGTGCCAGCAGCCACAATAGCGGGAGTGTAGGAGATACGCAGTATTTT. This encodes CASSHNSGSVGDTQYF.

V and J are TRBV28 and TRBJ2-6; D is ambiguous. The CDR3 totals 13 residues. CDR1 is MDHEN and CDR2 is SYDVKM in the germline V gene. The V and J ends lost 6 bases and 0 bases respectively, with 3 bases between them. Here the CDR3 reads CASRLSGANVLTF. DNA of the CDR3: TGTGCCAGCAGGCTCTCTGGGGCCAACGTCCTGACTTTC.